This TCR beta chain was sequenced for a study of T cells after somatic rescue of genetic block. TCRdb keeps only in-frame clones here, not all; method: immunoSEQ multiplex PCR. The sample has around 50,000 clones; around 96% are singletons. The origin of this receptor is a child younger than two. The sample was peripheral blood mononuclear cells (PBMCs).

The CDR3, as DNA: TGTGCCAGCAGCGTAGTGTCTTTAACAGATACGCAGTATTTT. Its protein is CASSVVSLTDTQYF. The rearrangement links TRBV9 to TRBJ2-3; D gene uncertain. Germline V gene data show CDR1 as SGDLS and CDR2 as YYNGEE. The V and J ends lost 0 bases and 3 bases respectively, with 8 bases between them. This CDR3 has 14 amino acids.